This TCR beta chain was sequenced for a study of T cells in Graves' hyperthyroidism and ophthalmopathy. Amplified regions were TCR beta CDR3 sequences from RNA transcripts. HTBI primers were the set used in a first-round RT-PCR of the TCR CDR3. TCRdb re-derived calls from the multiplex PCR reads in MiXCR, one entry per CDR3 protein. The sample includes about 400,000 distinct CDR3 sequences, more than 12% seen only once; the top ten take approximately 30%. Among the patients, aged 18 to 65, hyperthyroidism was newly diagnosed and had lasted under 2 months. Uncontrolled infection, other autoimmune disease, pregnancy and lactation each barred patients from inclusion. Clinical symptoms, serum thyroxine, TRAb, thyroid ultrasound and orbital computed tomography informed diagnoses. The authors took PBMCs from 10 ml fresh peripheral blood. The CDR3 runs to 15 residues. Trimming stripped 6 bases from V and 0 bases from J, with 18 bases between. CDR1 is DFQATT, CDR2 SNEGSKA, per germline (reference sequence).

Many counts were recorded for this clonotype. Source material: blood. This clonotype was obtained from a woman aged 25-40 years with Graves' hyperthyroidism. The chain couples TRBV20-1 to TRBJ2-7; the D call may be TRBD1 or TRBD2 (5 bases each). This CDR3 is CSASKGVGGSYEQYF. In DNA form, the CDR3 reads TGCAGTGCCTCGAAAGGCGTTGGGGGCTCCTACGAGCAGTACTTC.